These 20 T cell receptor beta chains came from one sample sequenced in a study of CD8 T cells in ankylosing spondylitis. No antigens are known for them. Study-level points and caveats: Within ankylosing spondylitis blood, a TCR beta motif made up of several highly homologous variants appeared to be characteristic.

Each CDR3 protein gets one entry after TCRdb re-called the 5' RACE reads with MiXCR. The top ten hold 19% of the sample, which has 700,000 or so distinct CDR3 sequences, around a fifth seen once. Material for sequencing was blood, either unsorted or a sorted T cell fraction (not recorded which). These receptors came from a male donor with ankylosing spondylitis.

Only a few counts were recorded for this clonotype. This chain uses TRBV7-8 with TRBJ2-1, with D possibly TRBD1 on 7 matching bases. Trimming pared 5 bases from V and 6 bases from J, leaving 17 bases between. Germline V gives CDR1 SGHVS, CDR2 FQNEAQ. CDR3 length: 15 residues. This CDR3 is CASSPRDRTVNEQFF. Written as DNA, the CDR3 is TGTGCCAGCAGCCCGCGGGACAGAACCGTCAATGAGCAGTTCTTC.

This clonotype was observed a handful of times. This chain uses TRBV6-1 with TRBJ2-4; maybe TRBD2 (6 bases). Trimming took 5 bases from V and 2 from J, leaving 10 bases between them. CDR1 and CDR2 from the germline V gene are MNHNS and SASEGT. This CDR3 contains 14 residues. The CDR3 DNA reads TGTGCCAGCAGTCCCGGGGGTCCCAAAAACATTCAGTACTTC. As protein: CASSPGGPKNIQYF.

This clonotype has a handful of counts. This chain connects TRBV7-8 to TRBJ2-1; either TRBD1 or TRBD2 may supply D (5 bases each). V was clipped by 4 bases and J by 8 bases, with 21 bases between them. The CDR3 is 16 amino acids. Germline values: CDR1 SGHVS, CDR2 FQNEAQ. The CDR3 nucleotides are TGTGCCAGCAGCTCAACGGCAGGGAGTTTCATGGATGAGCAGTTCTTC. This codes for CASSSTAGSFMDEQFF.

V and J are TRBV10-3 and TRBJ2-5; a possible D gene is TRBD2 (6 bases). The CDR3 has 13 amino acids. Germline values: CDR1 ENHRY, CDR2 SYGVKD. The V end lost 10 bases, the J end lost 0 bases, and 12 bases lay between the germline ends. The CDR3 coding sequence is TGTGCCACTCAACGGGACTACCAAGAGACCCAGTACTTC. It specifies CATQRDYQETQYF.

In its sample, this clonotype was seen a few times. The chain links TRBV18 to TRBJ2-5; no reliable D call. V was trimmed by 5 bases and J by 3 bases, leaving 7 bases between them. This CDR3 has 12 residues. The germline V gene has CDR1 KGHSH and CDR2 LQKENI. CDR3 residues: CASSSLEETQYF. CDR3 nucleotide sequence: TGTGCCAGCTCATCACTGGAAGAGACCCAGTACTTC.

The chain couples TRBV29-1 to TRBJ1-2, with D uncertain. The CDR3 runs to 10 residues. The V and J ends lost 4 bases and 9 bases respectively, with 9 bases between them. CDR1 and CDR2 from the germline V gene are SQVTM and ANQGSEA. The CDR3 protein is CSVVEDRYTF. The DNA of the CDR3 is TGCAGCGTTGTGGAGGATCGCTACACCTTC. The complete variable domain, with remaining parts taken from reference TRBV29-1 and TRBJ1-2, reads SAVISQKPSRDICQRGTSLTIQCQVDSQVTMMFWYRQQPGQSLTLIATANQGSEATYESGFVIDKFPISRPNLTFSTLTVSNMSPEDSSIYLCSVVEDRYTFGSGTRLTVV.

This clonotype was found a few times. The CDR3 spells CASSIMSGGGEQFF. The CDR3 bases are TGCGCCAGCAGCATCATGTCAGGGGGTGGTGAGCAGTTCTTC. The chain combines TRBV4-1 with TRBJ2-1; TRBD1 aligns across 7 bases. The V gene's germline CDR1 is MGHRA and CDR2 YSYEKL. This CDR3 has 14 residues. V lost 5 bases to trimming and J lost 9 bases; unmatched junction nucleotides: 10.

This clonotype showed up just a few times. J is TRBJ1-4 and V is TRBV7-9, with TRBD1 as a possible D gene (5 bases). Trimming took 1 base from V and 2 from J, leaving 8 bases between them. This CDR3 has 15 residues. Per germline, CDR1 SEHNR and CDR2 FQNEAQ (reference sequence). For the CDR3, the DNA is TGTGCCAGCAGCTTAGGTGGGGGGACTAATGAAAAACTGTTTTTT. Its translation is CASSLGGGTNEKLFF.

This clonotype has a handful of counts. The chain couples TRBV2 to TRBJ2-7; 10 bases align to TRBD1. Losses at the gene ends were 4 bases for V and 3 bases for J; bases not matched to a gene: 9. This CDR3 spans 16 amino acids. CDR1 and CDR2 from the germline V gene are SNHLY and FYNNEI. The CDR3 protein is CASSAPTGGTVYEQYF. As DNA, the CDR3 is TGTGCCAGCAGTGCGCCGACAGGGGGCACCGTCTACGAGCAGTACTTC. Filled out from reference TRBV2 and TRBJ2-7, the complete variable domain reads EPEVTQTPSHQVTQMGQEVILRCVPISNHLYFYWYRQILGQKVEFLVSFYNNEISEKSEIFDDQFSVERPDGSNFTLKIRSTKLEDSAMYFCASSAPTGGTVYEQYFGPGTRLTVT.

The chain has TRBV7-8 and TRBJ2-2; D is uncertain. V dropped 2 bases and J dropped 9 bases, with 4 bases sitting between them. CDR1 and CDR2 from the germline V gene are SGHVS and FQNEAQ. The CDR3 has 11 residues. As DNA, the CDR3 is TGTGCCAGCAGCTTACAGTGGGAGCTGTTTTTT. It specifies CASSLQWELFF.

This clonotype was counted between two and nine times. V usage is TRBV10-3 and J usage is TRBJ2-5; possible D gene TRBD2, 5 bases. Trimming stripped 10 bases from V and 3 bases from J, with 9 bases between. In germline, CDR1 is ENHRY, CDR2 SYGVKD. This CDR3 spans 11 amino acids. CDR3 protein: CATRRKETQYF. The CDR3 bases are TGTGCCACTAGGAGGAAAGAGACCCAGTACTTC.

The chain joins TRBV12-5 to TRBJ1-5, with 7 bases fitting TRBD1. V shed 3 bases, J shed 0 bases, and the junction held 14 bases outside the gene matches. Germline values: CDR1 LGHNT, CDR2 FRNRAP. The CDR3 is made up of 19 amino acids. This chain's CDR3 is CASGFRPKQGNYSNQPQHF. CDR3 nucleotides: TGTGCTAGTGGTTTCCGCCCAAAACAGGGGAACTATAGCAATCAGCCCCAGCATTTT.

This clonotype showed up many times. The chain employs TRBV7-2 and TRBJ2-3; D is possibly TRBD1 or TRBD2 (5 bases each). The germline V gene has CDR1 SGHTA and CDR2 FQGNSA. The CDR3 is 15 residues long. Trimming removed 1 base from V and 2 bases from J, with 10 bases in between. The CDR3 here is CASSLVGTHTDTQYF. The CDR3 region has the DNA TGTGCCAGCAGCTTAGTAGGGACCCACACAGATACGCAGTATTTT.

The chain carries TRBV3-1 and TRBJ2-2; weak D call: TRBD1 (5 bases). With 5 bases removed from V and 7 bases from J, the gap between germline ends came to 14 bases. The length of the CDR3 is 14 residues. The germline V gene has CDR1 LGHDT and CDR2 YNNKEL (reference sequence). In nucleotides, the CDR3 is TGTGCCAGCAGCTCCGACAGCCCCAACGGGGAGCTGTTTTTT. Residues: CASSSDSPNGELFF.

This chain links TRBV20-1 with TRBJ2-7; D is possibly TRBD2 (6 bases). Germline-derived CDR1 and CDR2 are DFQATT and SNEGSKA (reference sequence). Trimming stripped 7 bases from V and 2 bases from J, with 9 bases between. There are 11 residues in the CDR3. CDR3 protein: CSGGDPYEQYF. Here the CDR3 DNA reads TGCAGTGGCGGGGACCCCTACGAGCAGTACTTC.

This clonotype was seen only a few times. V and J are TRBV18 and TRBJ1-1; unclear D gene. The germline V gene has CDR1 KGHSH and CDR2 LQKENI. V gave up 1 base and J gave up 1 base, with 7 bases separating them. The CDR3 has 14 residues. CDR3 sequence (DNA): TGTGCCAGCTCACCACTTGAACGGAACACTGAAGCTTTCTTT. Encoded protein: CASSPLERNTEAFF.

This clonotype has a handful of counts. CDR3 sequence reads: CASSSLQVVPFF. Written as DNA, the CDR3 is TGTGCCAGCAGCTCTCTTCAGGTGGTTCCTTTCTTT. The V gene is TRBV7-9, the J gene TRBJ1-1; D ambiguous. Trimming took 4 bases from V and 12 from J, leaving 15 bases between them. This CDR3 is built from 12 residues. The germline CDR1 and CDR2 sequences are SEHNR and FQNEAQ (reference sequence). The full variable domain, with the rest looked up from reference TRBV7-9 and TRBJ1-1, is DTGVSQNPRHKITKRGQNVTFRCDPISEHNRLYWYRQTLGQGPEFLTYFQNEAQLEKSRLLSDRFSAERPKGSFSTLEIQRTEQGDSAMYLCASSSLQVVPFFGQGTRLTVV.

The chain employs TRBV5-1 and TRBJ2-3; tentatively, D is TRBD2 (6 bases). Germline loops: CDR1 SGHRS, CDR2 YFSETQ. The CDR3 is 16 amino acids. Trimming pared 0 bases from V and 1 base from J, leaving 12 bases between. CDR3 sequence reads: CASSLVGGAGTDTQYF. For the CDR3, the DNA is TGCGCCAGCAGCTTGGTCGGGGGAGCGGGCACAGATACGCAGTATTTT.

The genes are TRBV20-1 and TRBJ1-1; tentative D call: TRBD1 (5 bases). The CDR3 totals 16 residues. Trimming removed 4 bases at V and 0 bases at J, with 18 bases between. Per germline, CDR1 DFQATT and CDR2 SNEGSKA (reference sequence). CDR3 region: CSAIPSVGRMNTEAFF. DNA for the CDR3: TGCAGTGCTATCCCGTCGGTGGGACGGATGAACACTGAAGCTTTCTTT.

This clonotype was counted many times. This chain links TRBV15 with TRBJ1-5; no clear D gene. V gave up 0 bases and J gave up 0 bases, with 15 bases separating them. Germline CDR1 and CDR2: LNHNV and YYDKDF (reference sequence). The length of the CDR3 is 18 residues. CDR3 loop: CATSREAAADLSNQPQHF. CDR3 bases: TGTGCCACCAGCAGAGAGGCGGCGGCCGATCTTAGCAATCAGCCCCAGCATTTT.